A single sample is the source of the 6 T cell receptor beta chains below, sequenced in a study of identifying expanded T cells in peripheral blood. TCRdb keeps only in-frame clones here, not all; method: immunoSEQ multiplex PCR. The top ten hold approximately 2.8% of the sample, which has fewer than 85,000 clones, approximately 91% seen once. What was sequenced was blood. The receptor source for this set is a person aged 18 to 75 in good health.

This clone turned up a few times. V gene TRBV13 combines with J gene TRBJ1-2; TRBD1 matches at 10 bases. V dropped 5 bases and J dropped 4; count of bases not matched to a gene: 7. Germline CDR1 and CDR2: PRHDT and FYEKMQ (reference sequence). The CDR3 has 15 amino acids. The CDR3 is CASSQRGTGVYGYTF. CDR3 nucleotide sequence: TGTGCCAGCAGCCAACGTGGGACAGGGGTCTATGGCTACACCTTC.

This clone was observed a handful of times. The chain links TRBV2 to TRBJ1-5; possibly TRBD1 for D (5 bases). Germline assignment: CDR1 SNHLY and CDR2 FYNNEI. The CDR3 runs to 13 residues. V was pared by 7 bases and J by 6 bases, with 13 bases between. The CDR3 is CASKPRASQPQHF. DNA for the CDR3: TGTGCCAGCAAACCCAGGGCCTCTCAGCCCCAGCATTTT.

This chain links TRBV4-1 with TRBJ1-1, with 7 bases that match TRBD1. The CDR3 loop spans 16 amino acids. CDR1 is MGHRA and CDR2 is YSYEKL in the germline V gene. V lost 4 bases to trimming and J lost 3 bases; unmatched junction nucleotides: 11. CDR3 nucleotide sequence: TGCGCCAGCAGCCCCCCTCGGCAGGGGGTTTACACTGAAGCTTTCTTT. Its translation is CASSPPRQGVYTEAFF.

CDR3 amino acids: CASSFGNNRDTEAFF. Here the CDR3 DNA reads TGTGCCAGCAGCTTCGGAAATAATCGGGACACTGAAGCTTTCTTT. The chain carries TRBV11-2 and TRBJ1-1; D gene ambiguous. The V gene's germline CDR1 is SGHAT and CDR2 FQNNGV. The CDR3 covers 15 residues. Trimming removed 3 bases at V and 3 bases at J, with 14 bases between.

J is TRBJ2-1 and V is TRBV7-3, with 7 bases identical to TRBD2. Germline V gene data show CDR1 as SGHTA and CDR2 as FQGTGA. The CDR3 totals 14 residues. The V and J ends lost 2 bases and 3 bases, in that order; junction bases with no gene match: 1. The CDR3 DNA reads TGTGCCAGCAGCTTAGCGGGGGTCTACAATGAGCAGTTCTTC. It specifies CASSLAGVYNEQFF.

V is TRBV28 and J is TRBJ1-1, with 7 bases matching TRBD1. In germline, CDR1 is MDHEN, CDR2 SYDVKM. This CDR3 is built from 14 residues. With V trimmed by 8 bases and J by 0 bases, 6 bases remained unmatched. CDR3 DNA sequence: TGTGCCAGCGTCCAAGGGGGCATGAACACTGAAGCTTTCTTT. Its protein is CASVQGGMNTEAFF.